These T cell receptor beta chains were read from a single sample in a study of long-term antiretroviral therapy in people with HIV. Profiled with immunoSEQ multiplex PCR; TCRdb holds only in-frame clones, not every one. The repertoire holds about 35,000 clones, with around 94% as singletons. The source was unsorted PBMCs, collected 4.1 years after starting antiretroviral therapy. All receptors derive from a woman aged 45 to 65 with HIV. CDR3s leave out the opening cysteine and the closing phenylalanine or tryptophan. Fields, in order: D gene, J gene, V gene, CDR3 protein. A D gene is named only where the DNA matches it firmly.

>NA|TRBJ2-3|TRBV6-6
ASSYAPGTDTQY
>NA|TRBJ1-3|TRBV7-9
ASSTGPVGGNTIY
>TRBD1|TRBJ2-6|TRBV7-9
ASSPTPGQGLSGANVLT
>TRBD1|TRBJ2-3|TRBV11-2
ASSFPGQVTDTQY
>NA|TRBJ2-3|TRBV4-2
ASSQDPVAGGTDTQY
>NA|TRBJ2-5|TRBV23-1
ASSQSAGYGETQY
>NA|TRBJ2-7|TRBV6-1
ASSLTSYEQY
>TRBD1|TRBJ1-2|TRBV5-1
ASSSGQILHYGYT
>NA|TRBJ1-1|TRBV9
ASSVEGSRGTEAF
>NA|TRBJ1-5|TRBV19
ASSTQKGQPQH
>TRBD1|TRBJ1-2|TRBV9
ASSVVGTESYGYT
>TRBD1|TRBJ1-1|TRBV5-1
ASSFRTGGSGTEAF
>NA|TRBJ2-5|TRBV29-1
SVGHKVGETQY
>TRBD1|TRBJ1-6|TRBV7-2
ASSFEGANSPLH
>NA|TRBJ2-5|TRBV2
ASSEGQRSLQETQY
>TRBD2|TRBJ2-5|TRBV7-8
ASSGGSGEWETQY
>NA|TRBJ1-3|TRBV5-5
ASSLASSGED
>NA|TRBJ1-1|TRBV9
ASSVSPGSRQVVF
>NA|TRBJ2-7|TRBV30
AWIGGYEQY
>NA|TRBJ1-1|TRBV6-5
ASSYVGPNTEAF
>TRBD2|TRBJ2-1|TRBV12-5
ATARLAGGRSSYNEQF
>TRBD2|TRBJ2-1|TRBV19
ASSIRTSIDEQF
>NA|TRBJ2-5|TRBV5-8
ASIFVPETQY
>NA|TRBJ2-7|TRBV6-5
ASTLQGPSYEQY
>TRBD1|TRBJ1-5|TRBV30
AWSLDRDGQPQH
>NA|TRBJ1-4|TRBV6-6
ASSDGASGNEKLF
>NA|TRBJ2-7|TRBV9
ASSPTFYEQY
>NA|TRBJ1-6|TRBV10-3
AISESFPGLSSYNSPLH
>NA|TRBJ1-4|TRBV30
AWMFRGQVNEKLF
>NA|TRBJ1-4|TRBV2
ASSRGRDNNEKLF
>NA|TRBJ2-7|TRBV7-6
ASSADPYEQY
>TRBD1|TRBJ1-2|TRBV9
ASSAPGQTYEGYT
>TRBD1|TRBJ1-4|TRBV25-1
ASRPGTGYNEKLF